This T cell receptor (beta chain) was recovered during a study of cytomegalovirus exposure and HLA in healthy donors listed by TCRdb under 2017. Regarding the complete study: According to an earlier analysis of several hundred of the donors, about 179 million T cells yielded roughly 110 million unique TCR beta sequences and 276 Gb of sequence data. About 300 gigabases of sequencing data and 75 million to 85 million unique TCR sequences made up an early release that covered approximately 650 HLA-typed donors. Among the roughly 400 genotyped donors, about 83% belonged to the genetic ancestry cluster associated with self-reported Caucasian donors. The aim of the study was to test whether cataloging public T cell receptors could identify signatures of past pathogen exposure. Using immunosequencing, the study profiled T cell repertoires from 500 to 800 subjects and related those repertoires to cytomegalovirus serostatus. A separate validation cohort of roughly 110 different subjects was used in addition to the roughly 720-subject first cohort. To predict cytomegalovirus infection status, the study brought together high-throughput TCR immunosequencing, statistical association of individual TCRs with disease status, and machine learning. A later analysis re-analyzed previously published TCR beta repertoires from roughly 690 donors and added high-resolution HLA genotyping to study TCR occurrence patterns. Rather than using new phenotypic data, the later analysis identified candidate immune exposures from TCR beta sequences and from how often those sequences occurred across donors. An earlier analysis of around 640 of the donors used high-throughput TCR beta sequencing to judge whether each TCR beta V gene segment behaved as functional or pseudogenic. Donor age, sex, ethnicity and CMV serostatus were compiled alongside the repertoire data. A later genetic analysis took genome-wide SNP genotypes for 398 of the 666 donors and used that subset as a discovery cohort. All discovery cohort repertoires had been generated using a single sequencing platform. HLA typing included class I and class II loci at four-digit resolution. Typing coverage differed by locus: A, B, C, DRB1 and DQB1 were typed in roughly 620-630 donors, DQA1 in approximately 520, DPA1 in 600 to 610, and DPB1 in roughly 450. Because of strong linkage in the cohort, five DR-DQ haplotypes were treated as single units for association and clustering. Among around 400 genotyped donors of the cohort, an average of around 220,000 unique TCR beta nucleotide sequences was sequenced per donor, of which approximately 19% were non-productive.

Note on this clone: This receptor's antigen is unknown. No base qualities exist here, and no much larger clone lies one base off it.

The protocol used for the library was the immunoSEQ multiplex PCR assay. For the multiplex PCR, a mixture combining 60 forward primers for TCR Vbeta segments and 13 reverse primers for TCR Jbeta segments was used. Amplification of the CDR3 region of rearranged TCR beta genes was performed with a multiplex PCR assay on genomic DNA. The amplified TCR beta libraries were sequenced on the Illumina HiSeq System as 87-base-pair reads. The authors' pipeline ran thus. Across the 700 or so repertoires, a later analysis counted 60 million to 90 million unique TCR beta chains, around 10 million of which were shared by at least two donors. Raw reads were error-corrected and collapsed into unique sequences with a nearest-neighbor algorithm that merged closely related sequences to remove PCR and sequencing errors. To assign V, D and J gene segments, CDR3 sequences were aligned to IMGT reference sequences. For a sequence to be retained, a match of at least six nucleotides to both a V gene segment and a J gene segment was required. Rearrangements were classified as productive when the CDR3 lacked stop codons and remained in frame with V and J, and all other rearrangements were classified as non-productive. Following IMGT convention, CDR3 was defined as the stretch from the second conserved V-encoded cysteine up to the conserved J-encoded phenylalanine. The earlier analysis of about 640 of the donors excluded any sequence lacking an unambiguous match to a single V gene segment. An earlier analysis of 500 to 600 of the donors classified V segments as functional when productive rearrangements were above 56.7% and as segregating when the standard deviation between donors was above 5%. A statistical classification framework was built to diagnose cytomegalovirus status from the catalog of TCR beta chain sequences. In a later analysis, TCR nucleotide sequences were compared against IMGT/GENE-DB human TR gene sequences so that V and J genes could be assigned. The TCRdist pipeline was used in a later analysis to assign CDR3 sequences and most-parsimonious VDJ recombination scenarios. In a later analysis, each TCR beta chain was defined by its CDR3 amino acid sequence together with its V-gene family, and reads lacking a unique V-gene family were excluded. As a way to deal with suspected cross-contamination and a sequencing artifact, a later analysis dropped 450 to 700 nucleotide sequences that were highly shared and had low generation probability. A later analysis calculated a clonal expansion index for each public chain from normalized within-repertoire ranks of inferred template counts. Generation probabilities in a later analysis came from a VDJ recombination model fitted to out-of-frame rearrangements, and those results were checked against IGoR. In a later analysis, TCR-TCR, TCR-HLA and TCR-CMV co-occurrence was scored with hypergeometric tests, and a repertoire-size bias correction was applied to TCR pairs. In a later analysis, false discovery rates were estimated by permuting HLA or CMV assignments 20 times. A later analysis grouped co-occurring TCRs with DBSCAN, adding TCRdist sequence similarity when clustering within HLA-allele-positive subsets. For co-occurrence clustering, repertoires with fewer than 30,000 or more than 120,000 public chains were excluded, along with roughly 5 repertoires with anomalous nucleotide sharing. Sourced from immuneACCESS, this table was stored by TCRdb with only in-frame sequences that have V and J called. A share of the clones is absent; for the studies checked, an unresolved V gene accounts for under half, and the remainder has no known explanation. V and J calls and clone size are copied from that table; D and trimming were computed from the DNA. The sample table records about 170,000 clones; under 75% of these occur just once. The top ten constitute around 7% of the sample.

Study-wide findings and limitations: HLA typing was unavailable for some donors at each locus, so association tests used only the typed subset. A cluster of highly shared sequence variants was judged likely to represent a technical artifact of the sequencing pipeline. Linkage disequilibrium might explain the correlated functional status among segregating V segments, but an unknown experimental factor could not be ruled out. The study gave a list of over 150 TCR beta chains associated with cytomegalovirus. A later analysis found that most CMV-associated TCR beta chains appeared HLA-restricted, with HLA associations seemingly driven largely by CMV exposure. In a later analysis, HLA-associated TCR beta chains showed more clonal expansion and lower generation probabilities than non-associated chains that were equally common. The only immune exposure information available for the cohort was CMV serostatus. Several of the top co-occurrence clusters appeared to be linked to parvovirus B19, influenza, CMV and Epstein-Barr virus, according to a later analysis. The presence/absence analyses assumed that sequencing depth was roughly uniform across donors, and that assumption may not be true. In an earlier analysis of roughly 560 of the donors, most TCR beta V segments were observed in productive rearrangements about 90% or about 30% of the time, broadly matching IMGT annotations. The classifier was reported to diagnose cytomegalovirus status with high specificity and sensitivity in both the original cohort and the validation cohort. Because the 87-base-pair reads could not distinguish some IMGT-functional V segments, including TRBV6-2 and TRBV6-3, those segments were excluded. Roughly 15 rarely observed V segments, including chromosome 9 orphons, were excluded from the earlier analysis of approximately 500 of the donors because counts were too low. Only TCR beta chains were sequenced in this cohort, and the absence of alpha or paired-chain data limited detectable features. A further reported finding was that TCR beta sequences accurately predicted the HLA-A and HLA-B alleles for most subjects in the first cohort. Specific HLA alleles were associated with 15,000 to 20,000 TCR beta sequences at a false discovery rate of 0.05 in a later analysis. Most TCR sequences were seen in very few donors, while some public TCRs were found in many individuals. A few of the identified cytomegalovirus-associated TCR beta chains were confirmed in vitro to be specific for cytomegalovirus antigens. The authors suggested that the approach could potentially be extended to other disease states and immunological phenotypes. According to a later analysis, TCR association rates differed among HLA loci, with DRB1 alleles showing the most associated TCRs and HLA-C alleles showing the fewest. V-gene and J-gene trimming of TCR beta chains was associated with a missense DCLRE1C variant in a later genetic analysis, and the association was replicated in an independent cohort. According to a later genetic analysis, donors in an Asian-associated ancestry cluster had fewer N-insertions in productive TCRs than the approximately 700-donor mean. When HLA alleles, especially DR and DQ, strongly co-occurred, TCR associations were difficult to assign to individual alleles.

The cohort consisted of 650 to 850 healthy bone marrow donors. At the time of sampling, all cohort members were nominally healthy, though unrecorded immune exposures were likely present. The donor was CMV seropositive and was included in the group of 250 to 350 seropositive cohort members. Each donor provided a peripheral blood sample, and peripheral blood mononuclear cells were used for TCR beta sequencing. Genomic DNA extraction from the blood cell samples was performed with the Qiagen DNeasy Blood Extraction Kit. The CDR3 spans 16 residues, from the cysteine through the phenylalanine. This entry keeps only the CDR3 DNA: 48 bases, framed from base 1. CDR1 and CDR2, per the germline V gene (reference sequence), are LNHDA and SQIVND. The junction carries 14 bases between V and J, which are trimmed by 1 base and 5 bases respectively.

The sample was PBMCs. The rearranged segments are TRBV19 and TRBJ2-2; tentative D gene TRBD2, with 6 bases matching. This TCR was recovered from a man between 40 and 49 years old in good health and CMV-seropositive. The CDR3 has the sequence CASSIVGGVRTGELFF. At the DNA level, the sequence is TGTGCCAGTAGTATAGTCGGCGGGGTTCGGACCGGGGAGCTGTTTTTT.